What follows are 20 T cell receptor beta chains derived from one specimen sequenced in a study of CD8 T cells in Susac syndrome. Reverse transcription of roughly 0.5 to 1 ug RNA was carried out with random hexamers. TCRdb reprocessed the immunoSEQ multiplex PCR reads with MiXCR, giving one entry per CDR3 protein. The repertoire has around 45,000 distinct CDR3 sequences, 80% to 95% of them found once; the top ten carry about 0.41%. Sequenced input: CD8+ T cells from PBMCs. Receptor source: a human donor in good health.

This chain connects TRBV2 to TRBJ1-1; the D is unclear. Trimming stripped 10 bases from V and 7 bases from J, with 16 bases between. Germline V gene lookup returns CDR1 SNHLY and CDR2 FYNNEI. The CDR3 has 12 amino acids. The CDR3 DNA follows: TGTGCCATAAGTCGTAATAGCCTTGAAGCTTTCTTT. This encodes CAISRNSLEAFF.

This chain uses TRBV6-2 or TRBV6-3 with TRBJ2-7; 7 nucleotides match TRBD1. Germline trimming cut 5 bases from V and 2 bases from J; bases unmatched to any gene: 3. This CDR3 is built from 13 residues. CDR1 and CDR2 from the germline V gene are MNHEY and SVGEGT. CDR3 region: CASSVGQTYEQYF. The CDR3 bases are TGTGCCAGCAGTGTGGGACAGACCTACGAGCAGTACTTC.

The rearrangement joins TRBV27 to TRBJ1-5; unclear D gene. The CDR3 is made up of 16 amino acids. The V gene lost 2 bases and the J gene lost 0 bases, with 11 bases spanning the gap. Germline CDR1 and CDR2: MNHEY and SMNVEV (reference sequence). This chain's CDR3 is CASSLTGGLSNQPQHF. As DNA, the CDR3 is TGTGCCAGCAGTTTAACCGGAGGGCTTAGCAATCAGCCCCAGCATTTT.

The V call is TRBV7-9, the J call TRBJ2-7; tentative D call: TRBD2 (5 bases). CDR3 length equals 13 residues. Looked up from germline, CDR1 is SEHNR and CDR2 is FQNEAQ (reference sequence). Trimming took off 3 bases at V and 1 base at J, with 7 bases between the two ends. The CDR3 here is CASSLQRSYEQYF. CDR3 sequence (DNA): TGTGCCAGCAGCTTGCAGCGGTCCTACGAGCAGTACTTC.

This clonotype was recorded only once. The V call is TRBV4-3, the J call TRBJ2-6, with D possibly being TRBD1 (6 bases). Per the germline V gene, CDR1 is LGHNA and CDR2 is YSLEER. The CDR3 is 22 amino acids. Trimming removed 0 bases at V and 0 bases at J, with 24 bases between. The CDR3 is CASSQDAVWGQVILSGANVLTF. CDR3 DNA sequence: TGCGCCAGCAGCCAAGACGCTGTTTGGGGGCAGGTGATACTCTCTGGGGCCAACGTCCTGACTTTC.

The rearrangement uses TRBV13 and TRBJ2-7, with TRBD2 identical over 10 bases. Per the germline V gene, CDR1 is PRHDT and CDR2 is FYEKMQ (reference sequence). CDR3 length: 14 amino acids. The junction had 9 bases not matched to a gene; V was cut back by 8 bases and J by 5 bases. The chain's CDR3 is CASSPGSGRDEQYF. CDR3 sequence (DNA): TGTGCCAGCTCGCCCGGAAGCGGGAGGGACGAGCAGTACTTC.

The rearrangement uses TRBV7-6 and TRBJ1-1; unclear D gene. The V end was cut by 2 bases, the J end by 0 bases, with 10 bases between. CDR1 and CDR2 (germline): SGHVS, FNYEAQ. CDR3 length equals 15 residues. The CDR3 here is CASSLNVDVNTEAFF. The CDR3 DNA is TGTGCCAGCAGCTTAAATGTGGATGTGAACACTGAAGCTTTCTTT. The complete variable domain, with remaining parts taken from reference TRBV7-6 and TRBJ1-1, reads GAGVSQSPRYKVTKRGQDVALRCDPISGHVSLYWYRQALGQGPEFLTYFNYEAQQDKSGLPNDRFSAERPEGSISTLTIQRTEQRDSAMYRCASSLNVDVNTEAFFGQGTRLTVV.

The chain has TRBV30 and TRBJ2-7; D is possibly TRBD1 (5 bases). The CDR3 length is 13 residues. Germline CDR1 reads GTSNPN; CDR2 reads SVGIG (reference sequence). V gave up 0 bases and J gave up 1 base, with 7 bases separating them. CDR3 sequence: CAWSVGHSYEQYF. The CDR3 DNA sequence: TGTGCCTGGAGTGTAGGACATTCCTACGAGCAGTACTTC.

The V call is TRBV25-1, the J call TRBJ1-6, with TRBD1 matching 7 bases. The CDR3 is 14 amino acids. J lost 7 bases, V lost 4 bases, and 4 bases had no gene match. Looked up from germline, CDR1 is MGHDK and CDR2 is SYGVNS. The chain's CDR3 is CASSATGANSPLHF. The CDR3 bases are TGTGCCAGCAGTGCCACAGGGGCCAATTCACCCCTCCACTTT.

The DNA of the CDR3 is TGCGCCAGCAGCCAAGATATTGGACAGGGTAGGGGGAAGGGGAGCTCCTACAATGAGCAGTTCTTC. It specifies CASSQDIGQGRGKGSSYNEQFF. The chain couples TRBV4-1 to TRBJ2-1; TRBD1 agrees at 8 bases. J was trimmed by 0 bases and V by 0 bases; bases with no gene match: 19. Germline V gene data show CDR1 as MGHRA and CDR2 as YSYEKL. The CDR3 is 22 amino acids.

This chain links TRBV5-1 with TRBJ2-7; the D gene is possibly TRBD2 (6 bases). Germline lookup yields CDR1 SGHRS and CDR2 YFSETQ. V was clipped by 1 base and J by 3 bases, with 11 bases between them. The length of the CDR3 is 14 residues. The CDR3, as DNA: TGCGCCAGCAGCTTGCTCGGAGGGGACTACGAGCAGTACTTC. Translated, it gives CASSLLGGDYEQYF.

The J gene is TRBJ2-7, the V gene TRBV6-2 or TRBV6-3; TRBD2 matches at 7 bases. CDR3 length: 15 residues. Germline loops: CDR1 MNHEY, CDR2 SVGEGT. J lost 2 bases, V lost 6 bases, and 10 bases had no gene match. CDR3 nucleotides: TGTGCCAGCAGCCTCCTAGCGGACCCCACCTACGAGCAGTACTTC. It translates to CASSLLADPTYEQYF.

V usage is TRBV3-1 and J usage is TRBJ2-1; the match to TRBD2 covers 11 bases. CDR1 is LGHDT, CDR2 YNNKEL, per germline (reference sequence). CDR3 length: 15 residues. J lost 8 bases, V lost 6 bases, and 9 bases had no gene match. CDR3 in amino acids: CASSPLAGASYEQFF. CDR3 nucleotides: TGTGCCAGCAGTCCACTAGCGGGAGCATCCTATGAGCAGTTCTTC.

The genes are TRBV14 and TRBJ2-1; TRBD2 agrees at 8 bases. V shed 6 bases and J 0 bases; nucleotides not matched to a gene: 10. From germline, CDR1 is SGHDN and CDR2 FVKESK. The CDR3 consists of 17 residues. CDR3 amino acids: CASSSNRAGVSYNEQFF. CDR3 sequence (DNA): TGTGCCAGCAGTTCAAACCGAGCGGGAGTCTCCTACAATGAGCAGTTCTTC.

The V call is TRBV9, the J call TRBJ1-5; a possible D gene is TRBD1 (5 bases). The germline gives CDR1 SGDLS, CDR2 YYNGEE. CDR3 length: 16 amino acids. V shed 4 bases and J shed 4 bases, with 18 bases lying between them. The CDR3 DNA is TGTGCCAGCAGCCCTTACGATGGGGGATGGAATCAGCCCCAGCATTTT. It specifies CASSPYDGGWNQPQHF.

This clonotype was picked up one time. CDR3 sequence reads: CASSLAPSVALSYEQYF. The CDR3 nucleotides read TGTGCCAGCAGCTTAGCGCCCTCGGTCGCGCTATCCTACGAGCAGTACTTC. The gene calls are TRBV7-2 and TRBJ2-7; unclear D gene. Germline lookup yields CDR1 SGHTA and CDR2 FQGNSA. V lost 0 bases and J lost 1, with 16 bases in between. The length of the CDR3 is 17 residues.

The J gene is TRBJ2-1, the V gene TRBV4-1; 10 bases are a match to TRBD1. V lost 4 bases to trimming and J lost 9 bases; unmatched junction nucleotides: 3. This CDR3 has 13 residues. Germline V gene lookup returns CDR1 MGHRA and CDR2 YSYEKL. In DNA form, the CDR3 reads TGCGCCAGCAGCCGGGACAGGGGAAGTGAGCAGTTCTTC. Residues: CASSRDRGSEQFF.

V is TRBV25-1 and J is TRBJ2-7, with no clear D. With 8 bases removed from V and 2 bases from J, the gap between germline ends came to 7 bases. This CDR3 is 11 amino acids long. Germline V gene lookup returns CDR1 MGHDK and CDR2 SYGVNS. DNA of the CDR3: TGTGCCAGCTATGGGGCCTACGAGCAGTACTTC. This translates into CASYGAYEQYF.

The chain uses TRBV29-1 and TRBJ2-1, with 8 bases aligning to TRBD1. CDR1 and CDR2 (germline): SQVTM, ANQGSEA. This CDR3 is built from 17 residues. The V gene end was trimmed by 5 bases and the J gene end by 0 bases; junction bases not matched to a gene: 12. In nucleotides, the CDR3 is TGCAGCGTTACGGGACAGGTCCCTCCTGTCTCCTACAATGAGCAGTTCTTC. This encodes CSVTGQVPPVSYNEQFF.

This clonotype has only one observation. V usage is TRBV7-9 and J usage is TRBJ2-1; D possibly corresponds to TRBD2 (6 bases). Trimming took 5 bases from V and 5 from J, leaving 28 bases between them. CDR3 length: 19 residues. Germline lookup yields CDR1 SEHNR and CDR2 FQNEAQ (reference sequence). CDR3: CASSRRLVGGATGDNEQFF. As DNA, the CDR3 is TGTGCCAGCAGCCGACGGCTAGTTGGCGGGGCGACGGGGGACAATGAGCAGTTCTTC.